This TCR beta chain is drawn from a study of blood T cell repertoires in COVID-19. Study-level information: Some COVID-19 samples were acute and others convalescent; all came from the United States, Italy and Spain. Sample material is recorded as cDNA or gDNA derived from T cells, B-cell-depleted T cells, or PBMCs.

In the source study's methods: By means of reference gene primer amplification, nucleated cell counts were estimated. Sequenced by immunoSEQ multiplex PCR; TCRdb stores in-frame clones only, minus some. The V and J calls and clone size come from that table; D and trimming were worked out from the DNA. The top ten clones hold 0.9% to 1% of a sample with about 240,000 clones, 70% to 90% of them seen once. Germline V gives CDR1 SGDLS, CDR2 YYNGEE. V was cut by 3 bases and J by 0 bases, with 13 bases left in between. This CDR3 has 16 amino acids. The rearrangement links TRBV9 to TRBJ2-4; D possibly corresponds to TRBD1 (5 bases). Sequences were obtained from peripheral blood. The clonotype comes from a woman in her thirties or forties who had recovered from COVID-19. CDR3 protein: CASSGPDRLAKNIQYF. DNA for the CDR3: TGTGCCAGCAGCGGACCTGACAGACTAGCCAAAAACATTCAGTACTTC.